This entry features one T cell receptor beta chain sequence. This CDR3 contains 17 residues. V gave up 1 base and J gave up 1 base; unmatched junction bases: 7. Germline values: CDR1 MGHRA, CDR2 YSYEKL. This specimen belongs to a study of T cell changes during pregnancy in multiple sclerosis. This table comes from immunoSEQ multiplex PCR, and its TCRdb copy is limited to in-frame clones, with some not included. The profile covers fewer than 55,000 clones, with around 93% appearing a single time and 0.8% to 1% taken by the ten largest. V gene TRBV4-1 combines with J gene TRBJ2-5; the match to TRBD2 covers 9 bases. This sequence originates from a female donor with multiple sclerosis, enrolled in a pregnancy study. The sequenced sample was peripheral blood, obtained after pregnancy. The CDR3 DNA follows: TGCGCCAGCAGCCAAGCTGGGCTAGCGGGGAGCCAAGAGACCCAGTACTTC. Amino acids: CASSQAGLAGSQETQYF.